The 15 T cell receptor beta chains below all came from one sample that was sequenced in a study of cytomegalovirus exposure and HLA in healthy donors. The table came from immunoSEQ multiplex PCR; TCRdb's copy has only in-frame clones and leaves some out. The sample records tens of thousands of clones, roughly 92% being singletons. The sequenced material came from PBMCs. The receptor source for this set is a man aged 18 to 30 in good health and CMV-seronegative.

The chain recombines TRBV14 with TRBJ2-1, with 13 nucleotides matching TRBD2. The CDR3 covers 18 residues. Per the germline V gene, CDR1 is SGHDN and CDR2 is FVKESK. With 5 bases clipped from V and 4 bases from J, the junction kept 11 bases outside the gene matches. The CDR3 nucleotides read TGTGCCAGCAGCTGGACTAGCGGGAGTGATTCGTCGTACAATGAGCAGTTCTTC. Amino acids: CASSWTSGSDSSYNEQFF.

CDR3 DNA sequence: TGTGCCAGCAGCTGGGGGCCGGGTGTAGGCTACACCTTC. This encodes CASSWGPGVGYTF. The chain is built from TRBV11-2 and TRBJ1-2, with D perhaps matching TRBD1 (6 bases). V gave up 4 bases and J gave up 8 bases, with 14 bases separating them. The CDR3 has 13 amino acids. Looked up from germline, CDR1 is SGHAT and CDR2 is FQNNGV. Variable domain in full (rest from reference TRBV11-2 and TRBJ1-2): EAGVAQSPRYKIIEKRQSVAFWCNPISGHATLYWYQQILGQGPKLLIQFQNNGVVDDSQLPKDRFSAERLKGVDSTLKIQPAKLEDSAVYLCASSWGPGVGYTFGSGTRLTVV.

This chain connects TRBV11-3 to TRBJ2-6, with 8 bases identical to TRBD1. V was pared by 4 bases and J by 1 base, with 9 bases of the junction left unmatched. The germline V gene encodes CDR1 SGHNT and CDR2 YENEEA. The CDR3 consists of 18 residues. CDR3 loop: CASSSGGQGKSGANVLTF. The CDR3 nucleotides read TGTGCCAGCAGCTCTGGAGGACAGGGCAAATCTGGGGCCAACGTCCTGACTTTC.

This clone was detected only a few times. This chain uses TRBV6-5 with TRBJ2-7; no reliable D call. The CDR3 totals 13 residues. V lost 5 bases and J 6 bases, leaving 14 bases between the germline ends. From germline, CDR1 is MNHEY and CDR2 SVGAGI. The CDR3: CASSEPLTREQYF. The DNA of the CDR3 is TGTGCCAGCAGTGAACCCCTCACGCGCGAGCAGTACTTC.

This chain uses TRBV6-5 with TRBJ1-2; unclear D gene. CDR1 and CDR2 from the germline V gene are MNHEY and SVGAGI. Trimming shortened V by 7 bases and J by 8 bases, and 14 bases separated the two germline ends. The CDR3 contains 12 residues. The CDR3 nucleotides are TGTGCCAGCACCCCCGGGGTGAGAGGCTACACCTTC. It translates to CASTPGVRGYTF.

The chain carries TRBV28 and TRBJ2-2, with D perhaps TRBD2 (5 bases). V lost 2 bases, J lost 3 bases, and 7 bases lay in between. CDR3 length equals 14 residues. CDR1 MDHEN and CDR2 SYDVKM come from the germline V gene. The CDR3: CASSLRGYTGELFF. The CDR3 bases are TGTGCCAGCAGTTTACGGGGATACACCGGGGAGCTGTTTTTT.

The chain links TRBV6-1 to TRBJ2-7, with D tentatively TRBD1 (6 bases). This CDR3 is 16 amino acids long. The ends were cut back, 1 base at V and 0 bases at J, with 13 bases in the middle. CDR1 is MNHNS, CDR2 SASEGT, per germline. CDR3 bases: TGTGCCAGCAGTGAAGACGCAGGGGCGAGCTCCTACGAGCAGTACTTC. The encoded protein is CASSEDAGASSYEQYF.

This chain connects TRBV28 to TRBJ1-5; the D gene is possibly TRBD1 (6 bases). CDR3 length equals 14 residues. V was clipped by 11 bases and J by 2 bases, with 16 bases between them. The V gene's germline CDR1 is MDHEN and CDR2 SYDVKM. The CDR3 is CAAHDRWGNQPQHF. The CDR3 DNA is TGTGCCGCTCACGACAGGTGGGGCAATCAGCCCCAGCATTTT.

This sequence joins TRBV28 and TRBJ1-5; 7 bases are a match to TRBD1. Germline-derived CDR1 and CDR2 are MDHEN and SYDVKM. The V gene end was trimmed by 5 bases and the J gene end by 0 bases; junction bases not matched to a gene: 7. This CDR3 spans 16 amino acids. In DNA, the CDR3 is TGTGCCAGCAGTCCCCCGGGACAGTATAGCAATCAGCCCCAGCATTTT. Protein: CASSPPGQYSNQPQHF.

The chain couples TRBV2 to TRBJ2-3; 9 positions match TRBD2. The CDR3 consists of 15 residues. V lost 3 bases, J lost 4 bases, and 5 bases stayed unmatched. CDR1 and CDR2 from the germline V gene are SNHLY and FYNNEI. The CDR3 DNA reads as TGTGCCAGCAGTGATAGCGGGAGTATCCCAGATACGCAGTATTTT. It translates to CASSDSGSIPDTQYF.

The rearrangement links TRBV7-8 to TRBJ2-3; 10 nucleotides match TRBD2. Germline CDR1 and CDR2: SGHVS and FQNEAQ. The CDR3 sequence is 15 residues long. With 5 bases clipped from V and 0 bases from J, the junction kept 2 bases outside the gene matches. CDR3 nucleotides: TGTGCCAGCAGCGCACTAGCGGGAAGCACAGATACGCAGTATTTT. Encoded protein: CASSALAGSTDTQYF.

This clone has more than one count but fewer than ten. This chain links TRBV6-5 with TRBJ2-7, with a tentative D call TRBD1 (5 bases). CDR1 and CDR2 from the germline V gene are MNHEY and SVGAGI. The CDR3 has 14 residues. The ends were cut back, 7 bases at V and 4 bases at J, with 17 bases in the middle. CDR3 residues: CASKVQAQSYEQYF. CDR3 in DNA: TGTGCCAGCAAAGTACAGGCTCAATCGTACGAGCAGTACTTC.

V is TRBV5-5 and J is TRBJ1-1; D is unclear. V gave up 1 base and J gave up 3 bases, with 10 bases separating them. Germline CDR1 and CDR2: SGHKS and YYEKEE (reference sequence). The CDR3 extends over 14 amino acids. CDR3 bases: TGTGCCAGCAGCTTGTACGGGAGGGACACTGAAGCTTTCTTT. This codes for CASSLYGRDTEAFF.

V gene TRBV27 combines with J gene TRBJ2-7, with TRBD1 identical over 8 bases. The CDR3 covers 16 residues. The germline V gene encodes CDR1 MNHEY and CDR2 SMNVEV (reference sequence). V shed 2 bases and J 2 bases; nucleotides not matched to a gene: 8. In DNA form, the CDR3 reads TGTGCCAGCAGTTTAGCCCTGGGACAGGCTACCTACGAGCAGTACTTC. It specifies CASSLALGQATYEQYF.

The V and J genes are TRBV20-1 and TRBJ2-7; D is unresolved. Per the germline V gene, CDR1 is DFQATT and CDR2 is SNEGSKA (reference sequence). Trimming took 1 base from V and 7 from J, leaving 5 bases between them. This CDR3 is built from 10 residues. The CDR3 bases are TGCAGTGCTAGAGGCAGGGAGCAGTACTTC. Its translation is CSARGREQYF.